The next 27 T cell receptor beta chains were all read from a single sample in a study of T cells after yellow fever vaccination. TCRdb ran MiXCR on the 5' RACE reads and lists one entry per CDR3 protein. Here the sample spans hundreds of thousands of distinct CDR3 sequences, around an eighth being singletons. Material: PBMCs, obtained on the day of the yellow fever booster vaccination. The receptors come from a man aged 25 to 40 who received the YFV17D yellow fever vaccine.

The CDR3 nucleotides are TGTGCCATCAGCCTTGTTAGCAATCAGCCCCAGCATTTT. It is translated as CAISLVSNQPQHF. The rearrangement joins TRBV6-1 to TRBJ1-5; D ambiguous. CDR1 and CDR2 from the germline V gene are MNHNS and SASEGT. The CDR3 has 13 residues. The V gene lost 10 bases and the J gene lost 0 bases, with 10 bases spanning the gap.

This clonotype was detected only a few times. This may come from a read error, since a much larger clone is one base off. The chain links TRBV5-4 to TRBJ2-7; D not certain. Looked up from germline, CDR1 is SGHNT and CDR2 is YYREEE (reference sequence). Deletions cut 4 bases from V and 0 bases from J, with 5 bases between. CDR3 length: 12 residues. As DNA, the CDR3 is TGTGCCAGCAGCATAGCCTCCTACGAGCAGTACTTC. Translation: CASSIASYEQYF.

This clonotype came up a few times. The chain has TRBV20-1 and TRBJ2-5, with TRBD2 matching 8 bases. V dropped 6 bases and J dropped 3; count of bases not matched to a gene: 9. Germline-derived CDR1 and CDR2 are DFQATT and SNEGSKA (reference sequence). This CDR3 spans 14 amino acids. CDR3 residues: CSALLAGGKETQYF. The CDR3 nucleotides read TGCAGTGCGCTGCTAGCGGGTGGTAAAGAGACCCAGTACTTC.

This clonotype was seen a few times. The chain recombines TRBV3-1 with TRBJ2-7; D is ambiguous. This CDR3 has 14 residues. The ends were cut back, 1 base at V and 0 bases at J, with 7 bases in the middle. In germline, CDR1 is LGHDT, CDR2 YNNKEL (reference sequence). CDR3 nucleotide sequence: TGTGCCAGCAGCCAAGTGGGCAACTCCTACGAGCAGTACTTC. It yields the protein CASSQVGNSYEQYF.

The genes are TRBV6-2 or TRBV6-3 and TRBJ2-7; 8 bases align to TRBD1. This CDR3 region has 16 residues. V trimming: 0 bases; J trimming: 3 bases; junction bases outside the gene matches: 7. CDR1 is MNHEY, CDR2 SVGEGT, per germline. The CDR3 DNA reads TGTGCCAGCAGTTACTCTCCCAGGGGGCCAATCTACGAGCAGTACTTC. Protein sequence: CASSYSPRGPIYEQYF.

There are a few counts of this clonotype. V gene TRBV4-2 combines with J gene TRBJ2-3, with D perhaps being TRBD1 or TRBD2 (6 bases each). Trimming removed 3 bases at V and 0 bases at J, with 10 bases between. The CDR3 extends over 15 amino acids. From germline, CDR1 is LGHNA and CDR2 YNFKEQ. This CDR3 reads CASSHGGFSTDTQYF. CDR3 nucleotide sequence: TGTGCCAGCAGCCACGGGGGCTTCAGCACAGATACGCAGTATTTT.

This clonotype appeared many times. The rearrangement joins TRBV14 to TRBJ1-2, with 10 positions matching TRBD1. The ends lost 2 bases at V and 2 bases at J; junction bases unmatched: 11. The CDR3 totals 18 residues. From germline, CDR1 is SGHDN and CDR2 FVKESK. CDR3 region: CASSQSSGPTGGNYGYTF. The CDR3 region has the DNA TGTGCCAGCAGCCAATCCTCGGGGCCGACAGGGGGCAACTATGGCTACACCTTC.

This clonotype was seen many times. In DNA form, the CDR3 reads TGTGCCAGCAGTTACGGGGGACAGGGCTACGAGCAGTACTTC. Protein product: CASSYGGQGYEQYF. This chain connects TRBV6-5 to TRBJ2-7, with 9 bases aligning to TRBD1. The germline CDR1 and CDR2 sequences are MNHEY and SVGAGI. V lost 2 bases, J lost 3 bases, and 2 bases stayed unmatched. The CDR3 spans 14 residues.

This clonotype has only a few counts. V and J are TRBV3-1 and TRBJ2-1; TRBD2 aligns across 10 bases. This CDR3 spans 15 amino acids. The V gene's germline CDR1 is LGHDT and CDR2 YNNKEL (reference sequence). The J segment lost 9 bases and the V segment lost 5 bases, leaving 10 bases of the junction unmatched. The CDR3 DNA sequence: TGTGCCAGCAGCGGGGGGGTAGCGGGAGGAGGTGAGCAGTTCTTC. Amino acids: CASSGGVAGGGEQFF.

The rearrangement joins TRBV9 to TRBJ2-3; no firm D call. There are 13 residues in the CDR3. The germline CDR1 and CDR2 sequences are SGDLS and YYNGEE. Trimming cost V 0 bases and J 5 bases, with 7 bases left between them. CDR3 protein: CASSVELGDTQYF. In DNA, the CDR3 is TGTGCCAGCAGCGTAGAACTGGGAGATACGCAGTATTTT.

This clonotype has only a few counts. This sequence joins TRBV29-1 and TRBJ2-1, with 7 bases that match TRBD2. V gave up 2 bases and J gave up 2 bases; unmatched junction bases: 3. Germline lookup yields CDR1 SQVTM and CDR2 ANQGSEA. The CDR3 extends over 14 amino acids. In DNA form, the CDR3 reads TGCAGCGTTGAATCCAGCGGGACCTACAATGAGCAGTTCTTC. This codes for CSVESSGTYNEQFF.

J is TRBJ2-3 and V is TRBV11-1; TRBD2 matches at 16 bases. The germline gives CDR1 SGHAT, CDR2 FQDESV (reference sequence). V was pared by 5 bases and J by 7 bases, with 12 bases of the junction left unmatched. The CDR3 spans 18 residues. The CDR3 loop is CASSRTPGLAGGPNTQYF. The CDR3 DNA sequence: TGTGCCAGCAGCAGAACACCGGGACTAGCGGGAGGGCCAAATACGCAGTATTTT.

The genes are TRBV18 and TRBJ2-1, with 8 bases fitting TRBD2. Unmatched junction bases numbered 15, after V lost 3 bases and J lost 5 bases. The CDR3 length is 18 residues. The germline V gene has CDR1 KGHSH and CDR2 LQKENI. CDR3 nucleotide sequence: TGTGCCAGCTCACCTTCCAGCGGGAGAATAAGAGGGAACAATGAGCAGTTCTTC. Translating it yields CASSPSSGRIRGNNEQFF.

V and J are TRBV2 and TRBJ1-1, with no clear D. This CDR3 spans 11 amino acids. The germline gives CDR1 SNHLY, CDR2 FYNNEI. Trimming took off 5 bases at V and 8 bases at J, with 9 bases between the two ends. The CDR3 DNA reads as TGTGCCAGCAGTTACAAATTGGAAGCTTTCTTT. Translation gives CASSYKLEAFF.

The V and J genes are TRBV7-2 and TRBJ2-3; 7 bases agree with TRBD1. V trimming: 2 bases; J trimming: 3 bases; junction bases outside the gene matches: 2. In germline, CDR1 is SGHTA, CDR2 FQGNSA. The CDR3 consists of 14 residues. The CDR3 is CASSLRGLTDTQYF. The CDR3 bases are TGTGCCAGCAGCTTAAGGGGGCTGACAGATACGCAGTATTTT.

This chain uses TRBV11-2 with TRBJ2-3, with 11 bases that match TRBD2. V was clipped by 6 bases and J by 0 bases; unmatched bases: 14. Germline V gene data show CDR1 as SGHAT and CDR2 as FQNNGV. The CDR3 spans 19 residues. In DNA form, the CDR3 reads TGTGCCAGCAGATTTCTAGGGACTAGCGGAGTGAAGAGCACAGATACGCAGTATTTT. It specifies CASRFLGTSGVKSTDTQYF.

CDR3 nucleotides: TGTGCCAGCAGCTTAATGGGCCCCCCAGCCGATGAGCAGTTCTTC. Protein sequence: CASSLMGPPADEQFF. This chain connects TRBV7-2 to TRBJ2-1, with no clear D. Between the trimmed V and J ends, which lost 2 bases and 8 bases, there was a span of 16 bases. Germline assignment: CDR1 SGHTA and CDR2 FQGNSA. This CDR3 contains 15 residues.

This clonotype turned up a few times. The chain joins TRBV20-1 to TRBJ2-3; 10 bases fit TRBD2. The length of the CDR3 is 15 residues. Germline CDR1 reads DFQATT; CDR2 reads SNEGSKA (reference sequence). With V trimmed by 3 bases and J by 4 bases, 7 bases remained unmatched. The CDR3 region is CSARAASGSPDTQYF. The CDR3 DNA follows: TGCAGTGCTAGGGCGGCTAGCGGGAGCCCAGATACGCAGTATTTT.

This clonotype was recorded a few times. The V call is TRBV29-1, the J call TRBJ2-7, with 8 bases lining up with TRBD1. The CDR3 contains 12 residues. Trimming cost V 4 bases and J 7 bases; bases outside gene matches: 6. Germline V gene sequence: CDR1 SQVTM, CDR2 ANQGSEA. This CDR3 is CSVGQGMSEQYF. The CDR3 DNA reads as TGCAGCGTTGGACAGGGGATGAGTGAGCAGTACTTC.

The CDR3 spells CASSFDRSLGRNIQYF. The CDR3 nucleotides are TGTGCCAGCAGTTTTGACCGATCCCTAGGCCGAAACATTCAGTACTTC. The V and J genes are TRBV6-5 and TRBJ2-4; D unclear. Trimming took 4 bases from V and 6 from J, leaving 19 bases between them. From germline, CDR1 is MNHEY and CDR2 SVGAGI. This CDR3 contains 16 residues.

The chain combines TRBV11-2 with TRBJ2-1; 9 positions match TRBD2. The CDR3 extends over 16 amino acids. CDR1 is SGHAT, CDR2 FQNNGV, per germline. V lost 1 base, J lost 4 bases, and 5 bases stayed unmatched. CDR3 nucleotides: TGTGCCAGCAGCTTAGTTGGCGGGGGGGATTACAATGAGCAGTTCTTC. Protein sequence: CASSLVGGGDYNEQFF.

The chain uses TRBV19 and TRBJ2-1; 8 bases align to TRBD2. This CDR3 comprises 15 residues. The ends lost 5 bases at V and 4 bases at J; junction bases unmatched: 7. The germline V gene encodes CDR1 LNHDA and CDR2 SQIVND (reference sequence). DNA for the CDR3: TGTGCCAGTAGTCCCCCGGGACTAGATTACAATGAGCAGTTCTTC. Translating it yields CASSPPGLDYNEQFF.

The V call is TRBV5-1, the J call TRBJ2-2; D unclear. V lost 0 bases and J 4 bases, leaving 10 bases between the germline ends. Germline values: CDR1 SGHRS, CDR2 YFSETQ. This CDR3 comprises 15 residues. The CDR3 here is CASSLGGNPTGELFF. The DNA of the CDR3 is TGCGCCAGCAGCTTGGGAGGCAACCCCACCGGGGAGCTGTTTTTT. Combining the CDR3 with reference TRBV5-1 and TRBJ2-2 gives the whole variable domain KAGVTQTPRYLIKTRGQQVTLSCSPISGHRSVSWYQQTPGQGLQFLFEYFSETQRNKGNFPGRFSGRQFSNSRSEMNVSTLELGDSALYLCASSLGGNPTGELFFGEGSRLTVL.

This clonotype was found a few times. The rearrangement joins TRBV27 to TRBJ1-2, with 7 positions matching TRBD1. With 5 bases clipped from V and 7 bases from J, the junction kept 4 bases outside the gene matches. Germline CDR1 reads MNHEY; CDR2 reads SMNVEV (reference sequence). The CDR3 totals 12 residues. The CDR3 DNA reads TGTGCCAGCAGTGACAGGGTAGCTGGCTACACCTTC. This encodes CASSDRVAGYTF.

This clonotype appeared a few times. A junction boundary mismatches the germline segment, possibly from a read error. In DNA form, the CDR3 reads TGTGCCTGGAGCCCCGCCGGGATGCGGGAGCGTTCCGTATTC. Translated, it gives CAWSPAGMRERSVF. The chain couples TRBV30 to TRBJ2-7, with TRBD2 matching 7 bases. Germline CDR1 GTSNPN, CDR2 SVGIG (reference sequence). The CDR3 covers 14 residues.

This clonotype was seen many times. The chain recombines TRBV12-3 or TRBV12-4 with TRBJ1-6, with 9 bases aligning to TRBD1. CDR3 length equals 15 residues. J was trimmed by 12 bases and V by 6 bases; bases with no gene match: 12. In DNA, the CDR3 is TGTGCCAGCAGACCCTCGGGACAGGGCAGCGGACCCCTCCACTTT. It is translated as CASRPSGQGSGPLHF.

This clonotype was counted at least ten times. CDR3 in DNA: TGCGCCAGCAGCGCCGGGACAGGGGGGACAGATACGCAGTATTTT. Its protein product is CASSAGTGGTDTQYF. The chain has TRBV5-1 and TRBJ2-3, with 11 nucleotides matching TRBD1. Germline assignment: CDR1 SGHRS and CDR2 YFSETQ. With 4 bases clipped from V and 3 bases from J, the junction kept 4 bases outside the gene matches. The CDR3 is 15 residues long.